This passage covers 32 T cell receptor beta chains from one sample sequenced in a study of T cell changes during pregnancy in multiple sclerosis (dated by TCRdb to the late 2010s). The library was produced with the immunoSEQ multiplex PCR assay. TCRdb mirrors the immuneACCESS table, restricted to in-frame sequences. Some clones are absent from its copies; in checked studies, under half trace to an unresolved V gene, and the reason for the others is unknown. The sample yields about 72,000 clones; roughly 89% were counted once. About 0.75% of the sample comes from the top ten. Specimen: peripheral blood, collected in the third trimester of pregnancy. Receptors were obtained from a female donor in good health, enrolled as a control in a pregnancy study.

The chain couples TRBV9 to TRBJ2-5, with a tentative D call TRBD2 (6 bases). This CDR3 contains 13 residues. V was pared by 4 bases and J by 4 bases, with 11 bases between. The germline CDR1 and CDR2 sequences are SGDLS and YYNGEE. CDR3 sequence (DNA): TGTGCCAGCAGCCCGGGAGTCCCAGAGACCCAGTACTTC. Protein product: CASSPGVPETQYF. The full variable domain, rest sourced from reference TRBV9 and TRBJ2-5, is DSGVTQTPKHLITATGQRVTLRCSPRSGDLSVYWYQQSLDQGLQFLIQYYNGEERAKGNILERFSAQQFPDLHSELNLSSLELGDSALYFCASSPGVPETQYFGPGTRLLVL.

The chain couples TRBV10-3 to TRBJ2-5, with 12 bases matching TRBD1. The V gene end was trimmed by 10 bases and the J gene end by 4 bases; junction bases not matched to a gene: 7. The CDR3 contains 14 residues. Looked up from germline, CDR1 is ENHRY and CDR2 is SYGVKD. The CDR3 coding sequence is TGTGCCAACTCACGGGACAGGGGGCGAGAGACCCAGTACTTC. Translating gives CANSRDRGRETQYF.

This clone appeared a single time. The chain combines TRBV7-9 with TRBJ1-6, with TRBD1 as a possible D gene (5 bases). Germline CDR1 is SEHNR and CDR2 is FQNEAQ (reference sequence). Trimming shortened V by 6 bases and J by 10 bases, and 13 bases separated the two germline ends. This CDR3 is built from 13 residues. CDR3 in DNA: TGTGCCAGCAGTTTACCAGGGAACTCACCCCTCCACTTT. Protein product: CASSLPGNSPLHF.

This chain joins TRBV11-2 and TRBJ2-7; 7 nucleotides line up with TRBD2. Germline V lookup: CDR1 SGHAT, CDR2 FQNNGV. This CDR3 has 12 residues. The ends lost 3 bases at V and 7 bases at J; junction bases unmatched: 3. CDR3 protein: CASSFISGEQYF. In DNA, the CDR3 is TGTGCCAGCAGCTTCATTAGCGGGGAGCAGTACTTC.

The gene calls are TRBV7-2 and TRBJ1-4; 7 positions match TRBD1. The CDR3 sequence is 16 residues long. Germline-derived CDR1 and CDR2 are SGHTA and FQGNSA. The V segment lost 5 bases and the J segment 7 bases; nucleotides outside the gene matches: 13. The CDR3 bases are TGTGCCAGCAGCACGAGGGGGCAGGGGAGACGTGAAAAACTGTTTTTT. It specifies CASSTRGQGRREKLFF. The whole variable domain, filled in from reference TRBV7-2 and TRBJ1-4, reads GAGVSQSPSNKVTEKGKDVELRCDPISGHTALYWYRQSLGQGLEFLIYFQGNSAPDKSGLPSDRFSAERTGGSVSTLTIQRTQQEDSAVYLCASSTRGQGRREKLFFGSGTQLSVL.

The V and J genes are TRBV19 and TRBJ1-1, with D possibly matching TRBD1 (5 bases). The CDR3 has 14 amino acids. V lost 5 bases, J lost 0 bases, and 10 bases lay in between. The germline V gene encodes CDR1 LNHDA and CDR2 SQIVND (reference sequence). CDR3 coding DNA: TGTGCCAGTAGTTTTTCAGGGATGAACACTGAAGCTTTCTTT. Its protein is CASSFSGMNTEAFF.

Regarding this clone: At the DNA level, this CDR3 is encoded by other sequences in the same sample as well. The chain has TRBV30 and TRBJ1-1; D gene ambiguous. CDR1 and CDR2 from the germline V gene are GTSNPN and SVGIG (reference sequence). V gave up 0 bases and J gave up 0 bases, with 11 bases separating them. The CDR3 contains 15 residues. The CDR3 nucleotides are TGTGCCTGGAGTGTAGACACACAAATGAACACTGAAGCTTTCTTT. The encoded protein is CAWSVDTQMNTEAFF.

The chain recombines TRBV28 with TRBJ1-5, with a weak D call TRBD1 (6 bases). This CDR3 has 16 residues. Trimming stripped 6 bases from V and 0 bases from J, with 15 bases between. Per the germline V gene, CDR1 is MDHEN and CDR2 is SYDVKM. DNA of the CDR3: TGTGCCAGCAGGTTCTTAGGGGGGGGTAGCAATCAGCCCCAGCATTTT. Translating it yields CASRFLGGGSNQPQHF. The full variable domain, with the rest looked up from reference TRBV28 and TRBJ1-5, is DVKVTQSSRYLVKRTGEKVFLECVQDMDHENMFWYRQDPGLGLRLIYFSYDVKMKEKGDIPEGYSVSREKKERFSLILESASTNQTSMYLCASRFLGGGSNQPQHFGDGTRLSIL.

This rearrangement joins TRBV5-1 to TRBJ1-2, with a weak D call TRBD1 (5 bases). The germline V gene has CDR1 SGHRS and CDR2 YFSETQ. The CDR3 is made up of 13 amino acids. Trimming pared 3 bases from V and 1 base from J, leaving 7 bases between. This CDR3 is CASSSGVNYGYTF. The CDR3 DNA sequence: TGCGCCAGCAGCTCGGGGGTTAACTATGGCTACACCTTC.

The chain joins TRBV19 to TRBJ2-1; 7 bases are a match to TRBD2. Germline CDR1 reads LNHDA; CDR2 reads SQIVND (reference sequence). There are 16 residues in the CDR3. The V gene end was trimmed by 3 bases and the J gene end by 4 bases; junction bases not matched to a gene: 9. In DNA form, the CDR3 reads TGTGCCAGTAGTATTGTTATCGGCGGGGGTTACAATGAGCAGTTCTTC. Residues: CASSIVIGGGYNEQFF.

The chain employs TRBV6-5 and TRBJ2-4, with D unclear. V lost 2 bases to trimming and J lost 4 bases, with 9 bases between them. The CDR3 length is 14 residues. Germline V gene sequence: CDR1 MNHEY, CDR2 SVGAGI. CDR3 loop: CASSYSLEKNIQYF. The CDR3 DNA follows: TGTGCCAGCAGTTACAGTCTAGAAAAAAACATTCAGTACTTC.

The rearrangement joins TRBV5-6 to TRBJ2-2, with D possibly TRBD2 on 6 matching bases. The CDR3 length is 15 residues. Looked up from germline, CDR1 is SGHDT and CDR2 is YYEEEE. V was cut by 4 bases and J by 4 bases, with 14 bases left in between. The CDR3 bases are TGTGCCAGCAGCCCTGCGGGACTCAGCACCGGGGAGCTGTTTTTT. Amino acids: CASSPAGLSTGELFF.

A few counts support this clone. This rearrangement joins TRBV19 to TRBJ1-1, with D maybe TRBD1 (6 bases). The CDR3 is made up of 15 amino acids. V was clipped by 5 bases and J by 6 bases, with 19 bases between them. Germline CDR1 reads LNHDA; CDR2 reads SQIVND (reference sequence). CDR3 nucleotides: TGTGCCAGTAGTTCTGCCCAGGGGCTAGAGCCTGAAGCTTTCTTT. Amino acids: CASSSAQGLEPEAFF.

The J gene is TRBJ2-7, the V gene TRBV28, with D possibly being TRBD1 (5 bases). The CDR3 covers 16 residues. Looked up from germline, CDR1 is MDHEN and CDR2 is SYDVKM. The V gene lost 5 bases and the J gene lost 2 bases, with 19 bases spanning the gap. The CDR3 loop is CASSRVAAGSPYEQYF. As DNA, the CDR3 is TGTGCCAGCAGTAGGGTCGCTGCAGGGTCTCCCTACGAGCAGTACTTC.

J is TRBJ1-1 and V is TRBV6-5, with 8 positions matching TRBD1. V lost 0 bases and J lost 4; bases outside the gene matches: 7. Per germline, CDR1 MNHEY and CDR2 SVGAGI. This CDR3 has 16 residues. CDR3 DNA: TGTGCCAGCAGTTACTCACCAGGGGGCACGGTCACTGAAGCTTTCTTT. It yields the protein CASSYSPGGTVTEAFF.

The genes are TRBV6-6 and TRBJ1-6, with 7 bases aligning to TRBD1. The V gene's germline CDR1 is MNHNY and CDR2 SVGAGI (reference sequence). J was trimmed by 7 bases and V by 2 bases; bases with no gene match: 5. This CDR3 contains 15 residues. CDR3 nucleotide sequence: TGTGCCAGCAGTTACGGGGACAGACAAAATTCACCCCTCCACTTT. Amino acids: CASSYGDRQNSPLHF.

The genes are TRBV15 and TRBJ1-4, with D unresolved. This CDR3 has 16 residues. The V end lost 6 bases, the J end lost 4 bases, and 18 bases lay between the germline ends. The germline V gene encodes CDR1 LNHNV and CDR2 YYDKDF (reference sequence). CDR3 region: CATRAISDHNNEKLFF. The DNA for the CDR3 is TGTGCCACCAGGGCCATTAGCGATCACAATAATGAAAAACTGTTTTTT.

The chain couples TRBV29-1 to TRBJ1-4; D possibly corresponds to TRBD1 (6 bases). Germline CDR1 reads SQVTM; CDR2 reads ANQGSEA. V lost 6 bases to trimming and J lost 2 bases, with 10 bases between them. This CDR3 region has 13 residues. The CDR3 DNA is TGCAGCGTCTTACAGGGCACTAATGAAAAACTGTTTTTT. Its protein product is CSVLQGTNEKLFF.

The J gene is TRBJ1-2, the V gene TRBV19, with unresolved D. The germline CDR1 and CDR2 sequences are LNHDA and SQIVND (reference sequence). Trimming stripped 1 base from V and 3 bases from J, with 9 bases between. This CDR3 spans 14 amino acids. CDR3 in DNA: TGTGCCAGTAGTATAGGCGCATCGGACTATGGCTACACCTTC. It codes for CASSIGASDYGYTF.

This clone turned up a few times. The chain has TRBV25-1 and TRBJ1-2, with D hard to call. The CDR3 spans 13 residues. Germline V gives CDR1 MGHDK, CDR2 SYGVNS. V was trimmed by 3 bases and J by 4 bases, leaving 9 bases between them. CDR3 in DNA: TGTGCCAGCAGTGAGCGCGCTAGCTATGGCTACACCTTC. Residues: CASSERASYGYTF.

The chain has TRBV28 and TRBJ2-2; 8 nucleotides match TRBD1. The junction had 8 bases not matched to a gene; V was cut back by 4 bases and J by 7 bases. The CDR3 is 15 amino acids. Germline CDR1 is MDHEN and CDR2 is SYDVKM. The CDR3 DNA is TGTGCCAGCAGTTCCCCAGGACAGGGTAACGGGGAGCTGTTTTTT. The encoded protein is CASSSPGQGNGELFF.

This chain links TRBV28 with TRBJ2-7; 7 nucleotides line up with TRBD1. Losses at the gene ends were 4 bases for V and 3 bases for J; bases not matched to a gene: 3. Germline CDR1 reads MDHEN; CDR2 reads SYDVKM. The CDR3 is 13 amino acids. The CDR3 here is CASSYTGVYEQYF. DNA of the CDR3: TGTGCCAGCAGTTATACAGGGGTCTACGAGCAGTACTTC.

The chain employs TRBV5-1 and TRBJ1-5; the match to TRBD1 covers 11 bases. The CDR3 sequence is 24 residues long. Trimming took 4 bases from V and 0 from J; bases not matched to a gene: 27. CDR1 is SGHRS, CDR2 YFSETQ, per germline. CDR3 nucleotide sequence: TGCGCCAGCAGCGAAGACCCGGGACAGGGGGACCTGTCTTACTATGCCCGTAGCAATCAGCCCCAGCATTTT. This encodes CASSEDPGQGDLSYYARSNQPQHF.

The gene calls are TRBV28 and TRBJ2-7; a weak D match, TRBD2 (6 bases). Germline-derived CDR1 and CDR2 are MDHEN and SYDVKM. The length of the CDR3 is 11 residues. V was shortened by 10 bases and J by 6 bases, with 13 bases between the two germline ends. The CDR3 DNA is TGTGCCACCAGGCGGGGAGCCGAGCAGTACTTC. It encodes CATRRGAEQYF.

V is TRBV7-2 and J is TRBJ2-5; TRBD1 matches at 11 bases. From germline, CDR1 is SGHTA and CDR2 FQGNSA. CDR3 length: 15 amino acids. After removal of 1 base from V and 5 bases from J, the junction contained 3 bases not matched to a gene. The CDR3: CASSLGGTGGETQYF. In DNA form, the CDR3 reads TGTGCCAGCAGCTTAGGGGGGACAGGGGGGGAGACCCAGTACTTC.

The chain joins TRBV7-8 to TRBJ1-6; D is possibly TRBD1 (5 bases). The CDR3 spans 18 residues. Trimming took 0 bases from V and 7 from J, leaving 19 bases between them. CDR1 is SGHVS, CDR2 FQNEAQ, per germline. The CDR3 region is CASSLAVFLGTGNSPLHF. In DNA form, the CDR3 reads TGTGCCAGCAGCTTAGCGGTTTTCTTGGGGACTGGGAATTCACCCCTCCACTTT. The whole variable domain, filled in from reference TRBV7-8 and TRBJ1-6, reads GAGVSQSPRYKVAKRGQDVALRCDPISGHVSLFWYQQALGQGPEFLTYFQNEAQLDKSGLPSDRFFAERPEGSVSTLKIQRTQQEDSAVYLCASSLAVFLGTGNSPLHFGNGTRLTVT.

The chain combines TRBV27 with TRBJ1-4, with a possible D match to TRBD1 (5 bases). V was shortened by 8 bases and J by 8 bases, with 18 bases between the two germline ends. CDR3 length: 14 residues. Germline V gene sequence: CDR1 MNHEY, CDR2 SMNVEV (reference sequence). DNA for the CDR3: TGTGCCAGCGCGCCCCTAGGGCAGGGAGAAAAACTGTTTTTT. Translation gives CASAPLGQGEKLFF. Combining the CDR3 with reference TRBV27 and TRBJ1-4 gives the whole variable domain EAQVTQNPRYLITVTGKKLTVTCSQNMNHEYMSWYRQDPGLGLRQIYYSMNVEVTDKGDVPEGYKVSRKEKRNFPLILESPSPNQTSLYFCASAPLGQGEKLFFGSGTQLSVL.

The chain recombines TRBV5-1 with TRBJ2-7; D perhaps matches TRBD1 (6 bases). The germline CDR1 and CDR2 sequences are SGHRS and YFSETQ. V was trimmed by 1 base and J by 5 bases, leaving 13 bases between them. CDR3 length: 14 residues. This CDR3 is CASSLKQGIDEQYF. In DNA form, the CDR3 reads TGCGCCAGCAGCTTGAAACAGGGTATCGACGAGCAGTACTTC.

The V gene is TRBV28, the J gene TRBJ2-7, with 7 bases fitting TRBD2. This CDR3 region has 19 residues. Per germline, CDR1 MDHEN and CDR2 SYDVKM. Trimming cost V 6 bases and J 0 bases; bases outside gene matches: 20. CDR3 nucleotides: TGTGCCAGCAGAAGGACGGAGACGTTAACTAGCGTAGCCTCCTACGAGCAGTACTTC. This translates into CASRRTETLTSVASYEQYF.

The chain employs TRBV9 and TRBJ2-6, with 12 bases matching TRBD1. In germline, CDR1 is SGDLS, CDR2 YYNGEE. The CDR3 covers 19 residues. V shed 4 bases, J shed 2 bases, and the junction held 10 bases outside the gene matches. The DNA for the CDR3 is TGTGCCAGCAGCCGCCGGGACAGGGGGCGGGAGGCTGGGGCCAACGTCCTGACTTTC. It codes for CASSRRDRGREAGANVLTF.

CDR3 region: CASSYRRGDTQYF. CDR3 coding DNA: TGTGCCAGCAGTTACCGAAGGGGAGATACGCAGTATTTT. The chain employs TRBV6-5 and TRBJ2-3, with TRBD1 as a possible D gene (5 bases). Germline-derived CDR1 and CDR2 are MNHEY and SVGAGI. The CDR3 totals 13 residues. Deletions cut 2 bases from V and 5 bases from J, with 8 bases between.

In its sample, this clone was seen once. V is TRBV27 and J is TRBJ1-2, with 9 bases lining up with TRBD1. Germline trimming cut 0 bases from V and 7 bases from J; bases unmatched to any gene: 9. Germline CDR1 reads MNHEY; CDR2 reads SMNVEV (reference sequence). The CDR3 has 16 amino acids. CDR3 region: CASSLSGDRARGGYTF. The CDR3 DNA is TGTGCCAGCAGTTTATCGGGGGACAGGGCACGGGGTGGCTACACCTTC.